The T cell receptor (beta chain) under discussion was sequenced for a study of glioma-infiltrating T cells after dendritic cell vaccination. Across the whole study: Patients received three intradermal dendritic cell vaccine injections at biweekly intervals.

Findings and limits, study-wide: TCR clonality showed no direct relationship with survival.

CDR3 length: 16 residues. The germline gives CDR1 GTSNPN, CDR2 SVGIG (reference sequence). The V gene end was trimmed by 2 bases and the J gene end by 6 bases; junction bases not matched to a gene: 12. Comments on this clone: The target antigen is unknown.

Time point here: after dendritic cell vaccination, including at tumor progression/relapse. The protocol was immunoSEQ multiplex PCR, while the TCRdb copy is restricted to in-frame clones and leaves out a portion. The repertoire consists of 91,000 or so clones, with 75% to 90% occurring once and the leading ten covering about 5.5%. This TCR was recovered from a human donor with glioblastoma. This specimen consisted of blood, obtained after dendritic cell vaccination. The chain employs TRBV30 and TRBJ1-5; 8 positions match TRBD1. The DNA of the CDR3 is TGTGCCTGGAGTCCCCAGGACAGGGTGACGAGTCAGCCCCAGCATTTT. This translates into CAWSPQDRVTSQPQHF. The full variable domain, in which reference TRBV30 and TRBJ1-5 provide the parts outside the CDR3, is SQTIHQWPATLVQPVGSPLSLECTVEGTSNPNLYWYRQAAGRGLQLLFYSVGIGQISSEVPQNLSASRPQDRQFILSSKKLLLSDSGFYLCAWSPQDRVTSQPQHFGDGTRLSIL.